What follows are 21 T cell receptor beta chains derived from one specimen sequenced in a study of OX40 agonist ivuxolimab in advanced cancers. Receptors were amplified or captured by the immunoSEQ multiplex PCR assay. TCRdb mirrors the immuneACCESS table, restricted to in-frame sequences. Some clones are absent from its copies; in checked studies, under half trace to an unresolved V gene, and the reason for the others is unknown. The sample profile shows about 51,000 clones; over 75% of them were found once. The ten top clones hold around 2% of the sample. The sequenced sample was CD4+ or CD8+ T cells sorted from blood, obtained in a trial of the OX40 agonist ivuxolimab. These receptors were obtained from an adult with an advanced solid tumor such as melanoma, head and neck, liver or kidney cancer.

This clone has a handful of counts. The genes are TRBV9 and TRBJ2-1; D possibly corresponds to TRBD1 (7 bases). Deletions cut 4 bases from V and 3 bases from J, with 14 bases between. Germline-derived CDR1 and CDR2 are SGDLS and YYNGEE. The CDR3 runs to 15 residues. This CDR3 is CASSPQGGLYNEQFF. CDR3 coding DNA: TGTGCCAGCAGCCCCCAGGGGGGACTCTACAATGAGCAGTTCTTC.

The chain has TRBV7-9 and TRBJ2-5; perhaps TRBD2 as D (5 bases). V was shortened by 3 bases and J by 7 bases, with 15 bases between the two germline ends. The germline CDR1 and CDR2 sequences are SEHNR and FQNEAQ (reference sequence). CDR3 length: 14 residues. The DNA for the CDR3 is TGTGCCAGCAGCTTGACTAATGCAGCCGGGACCCAGTACTTC. It yields the protein CASSLTNAAGTQYF.

V is TRBV6-5 and J is TRBJ1-3; TRBD1 is a possible D gene (5 bases). Germline V gives CDR1 MNHEY, CDR2 SVGAGI. V lost 4 bases and J lost 0, with 13 bases in between. The CDR3 is 16 amino acids. The CDR3 region has the DNA TGTGCCAGCAGTTCCCGGGGGGGGAGCTCTGGAAACACCATATATTTT. This sequence encodes CASSSRGGSSGNTIYF.

This sequence joins TRBV2 and TRBJ2-3, with a possible D match to TRBD2 (5 bases). The germline CDR1 and CDR2 sequences are SNHLY and FYNNEI. This CDR3 region has 14 residues. Trimming cost V 5 bases and J 1 base, with 10 bases left between them. The CDR3 reads CASSTQLGTDTQYF. Here the CDR3 DNA reads TGTGCCAGCAGTACCCAACTAGGCACAGATACGCAGTATTTT.

This chain connects TRBV27 to TRBJ2-7; 8 nucleotides line up with TRBD1. CDR1 is MNHEY and CDR2 is SMNVEV in the germline V gene (reference sequence). The V segment lost 9 bases and the J segment 4 bases; nucleotides outside the gene matches: 14. This CDR3 is built from 15 residues. The CDR3 nucleotides read TGTGCCAGTGCCCAACTGGACAGGGTACTGTACGAGCAGTACTTC. Residues: CASAQLDRVLYEQYF.

V and J are TRBV28 and TRBJ2-3; possibly TRBD2 for D (7 bases). Between the trimmed V and J ends, which lost 6 bases and 1 base, there was a span of 11 bases. CDR3 length equals 14 residues. Germline loops: CDR1 MDHEN, CDR2 SYDVKM. CDR3 nucleotide sequence: TGTGCCAGCAGGAGGGGGGGCCGCACAGATACGCAGTATTTT. Protein: CASRRGGRTDTQYF.

The chain employs TRBV2 and TRBJ2-1; no clear D gene. This CDR3 spans 14 amino acids. Germline V gene sequence: CDR1 SNHLY, CDR2 FYNNEI. The V and J ends lost 10 bases and 4 bases respectively, with 17 bases between them. CDR3 region: CATTPEIQYNEQFF. The CDR3 DNA sequence: TGTGCCACCACCCCCGAGATACAATACAATGAGCAGTTCTTC.

This rearrangement joins TRBV10-3 to TRBJ1-5, with D tentatively TRBD1 (5 bases). CDR1 is ENHRY, CDR2 SYGVKD, per germline. CDR3 size: 15 residues. V shed 10 bases and J shed 0 bases, with 16 bases lying between them. Here the CDR3 DNA reads TGTGCCACCGGGGACGGCGCTTATAGCAATCAGCCCCAGCATTTT. This translates into CATGDGAYSNQPQHF.

This sequence joins TRBV5-4 and TRBJ2-7, with D possibly matching TRBD1 (6 bases). CDR1 is SGHNT and CDR2 is YYREEE in the germline V gene (reference sequence). This CDR3 comprises 14 residues. V was cut by 5 bases and J by 0 bases, with 12 bases left in between. The CDR3 sequence: CASRRTGSSYEQYF. As DNA, the CDR3 is TGTGCCAGCAGACGTACAGGGAGCTCCTACGAGCAGTACTTC.

The chain is built from TRBV6-4 and TRBJ2-7; D unresolved. Germline CDR1 reads MRHNA; CDR2 reads SNTAGT. Trimming removed 6 bases from V and 7 bases from J, with 10 bases in between. The CDR3 sequence is 11 residues long. The DNA of the CDR3 is TGTGCCAGCAGGCCATTTGGGGAGCAGTACTTC. Its protein product is CASRPFGEQYF.

The chain carries TRBV27 and TRBJ1-1; 8 bases map to TRBD1. J was trimmed by 1 base and V by 6 bases; bases with no gene match: 4. This CDR3 comprises 14 residues. Germline CDR1 reads MNHEY; CDR2 reads SMNVEV (reference sequence). CDR3 in DNA: TGTGCCAGCAGCCCCGACAGGGGGAACACTGAAGCTTTCTTT. Translated, it gives CASSPDRGNTEAFF.

This clone was observed once. The J gene is TRBJ2-1, the V gene TRBV6-6; TRBD2 is a possible D gene (5 bases). The CDR3 is 12 residues long. CDR1 is MNHNY and CDR2 is SVGAGI in the germline V gene (reference sequence). Trimming stripped 5 bases from V and 15 bases from J, with 17 bases between. CDR3 sequence reads: CASSAGPGGMFF. DNA for the CDR3: TGTGCCAGCAGTGCCGGACCCGGAGGAATGTTCTTC.

The rearrangement joins TRBV21-1 to TRBJ1-5; TRBD1 is the table's D call, not checked against the DNA. TRBV21-1 is flagged as a pseudogene. The CDR3 has 16 residues. The CDR3 loop reads CASSKGTGDNNQPQHF. DNA of the CDR3: TGTGCCAGCAGCAAAGGGACAGGTGACAACAATCAGCCCCAGCATTTT.

This chain connects TRBV2 to TRBJ1-1, with 8 nucleotides matching TRBD1. J lost 8 bases, V lost 5 bases, and 10 bases had no gene match. This CDR3 region has 14 residues. Germline values: CDR1 SNHLY, CDR2 FYNNEI. The CDR3 nucleotides read TGTGCCAGCAGTCTAGGGGCAGGGGGCAAGGAAGCTTTCTTT. Its translation is CASSLGAGGKEAFF.

On this clone itself: Other DNA sequences in the same sample also yield this CDR3. The rearrangement uses TRBV29-1 and TRBJ1-5, with no clear D. V was shortened by 4 bases and J by 5 bases, with 9 bases between the two germline ends. The CDR3 runs 12 residues. Per the germline V gene, CDR1 is SQVTM and CDR2 is ANQGSEA. The CDR3 DNA follows: TGCAGCGTTGGGGCCCGGGATCAGCCCCAGCATTTT. Amino acids: CSVGARDQPQHF.

This rearrangement joins TRBV9 to TRBJ2-7; weak D call: TRBD2 (6 bases). V dropped 3 bases and J dropped 4 bases, with 17 bases sitting between them. This CDR3 comprises 15 residues. Germline CDR1 reads SGDLS; CDR2 reads YYNGEE. Written as DNA, the CDR3 is TGTGCCAGCAGCGCACGGGACTCGGGGGTTTACGAGCAGTACTTC. As protein: CASSARDSGVYEQYF.

This clone appeared a few times. The J gene is TRBJ2-7, the V gene TRBV28; 9 positions agree with TRBD2. The V and J ends lost 5 bases and 1 base, in that order; junction bases with no gene match: 6. The CDR3 contains 15 residues. Germline V gene sequence: CDR1 MDHEN, CDR2 SYDVKM. CDR3 sequence reads: CASSRSGSASYEQYF. As DNA, the CDR3 is TGTGCCAGCAGTCGTAGCGGGAGTGCATCCTACGAGCAGTACTTC.

This clone was observed a single time. The rearrangement joins TRBV21-1 to TRBJ1-4. TRBV21-1 is a listed pseudogene. CDR3 length equals 10 residues. The CDR3 region is CASSNEKLFF. DNA of the CDR3: TGTGCCAGCAGCAATGAAAAACTGTTTTTT.

V gene TRBV7-2 combines with J gene TRBJ2-1; D remains ambiguous. The V end was cut by 1 base, the J end by 0 bases, with 10 bases between. Germline-derived CDR1 and CDR2 are SGHTA and FQGNSA. CDR3 length: 16 amino acids. The CDR3 spells CASSLVGVSSYNEQFF. DNA of the CDR3: TGTGCCAGCAGCTTAGTCGGCGTGAGCTCCTACAATGAGCAGTTCTTC.

This clone was picked up a small number of times. The rearrangement joins TRBV10-1 to TRBJ2-1; maybe TRBD1 (6 bases). Per germline, CDR1 WNHNN and CDR2 SYGVQD (reference sequence). This CDR3 contains 13 residues. The V end lost 8 bases, the J end lost 7 bases, and 15 bases lay between the germline ends. The CDR3: CASQSGQLNEQFF. The CDR3 DNA is TGCGCCAGCCAGTCGGGACAACTGAATGAGCAGTTCTTC.

CDR3 DNA: TGCGCCAGCAGCCAAGAGGGGCAGGGGGTGCTAGCCGAGATTTTTGAGCAGTACTTC. Protein product: CASSQEGQGVLAEIFEQYF. The chain joins TRBV4-1 to TRBJ2-7, with 7 positions matching TRBD1. Per germline, CDR1 MGHRA and CDR2 YSYEKL. J lost 7 bases, V lost 0 bases, and 21 bases had no gene match. The CDR3 is made up of 19 amino acids.